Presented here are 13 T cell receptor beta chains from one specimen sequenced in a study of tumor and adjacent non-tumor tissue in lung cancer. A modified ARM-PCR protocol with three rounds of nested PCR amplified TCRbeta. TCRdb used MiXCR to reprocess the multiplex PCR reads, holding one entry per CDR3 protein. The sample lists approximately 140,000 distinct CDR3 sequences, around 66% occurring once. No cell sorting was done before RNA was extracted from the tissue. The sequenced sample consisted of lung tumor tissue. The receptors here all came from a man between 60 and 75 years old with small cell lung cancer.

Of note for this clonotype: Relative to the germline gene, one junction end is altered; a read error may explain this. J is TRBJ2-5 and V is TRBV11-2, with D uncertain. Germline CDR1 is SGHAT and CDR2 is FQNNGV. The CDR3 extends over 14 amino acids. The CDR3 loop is CASSVPRLAETQYF. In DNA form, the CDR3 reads TGTGCCAGCAGCGTACCGAGACTCGCAGAGACACAGTACTTC.

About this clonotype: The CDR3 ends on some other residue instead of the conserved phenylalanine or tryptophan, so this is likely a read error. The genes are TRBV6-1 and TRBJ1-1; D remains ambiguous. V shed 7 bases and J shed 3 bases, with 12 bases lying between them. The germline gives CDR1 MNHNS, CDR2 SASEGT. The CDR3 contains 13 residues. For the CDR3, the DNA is TGTGCCAGCATCCTGCAGGTGGACACTGAAGCTTTCTCT. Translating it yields CASILQVDTEAFS.

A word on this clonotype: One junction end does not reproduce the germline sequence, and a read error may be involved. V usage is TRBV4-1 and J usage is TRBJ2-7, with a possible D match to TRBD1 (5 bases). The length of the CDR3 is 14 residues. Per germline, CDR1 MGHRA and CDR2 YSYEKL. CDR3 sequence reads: CASSQGRQRYGQYF. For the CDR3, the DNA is TGTGCCAGTAGCCAAGGGCGACAGCGCTACGGGCAGTACTTC.

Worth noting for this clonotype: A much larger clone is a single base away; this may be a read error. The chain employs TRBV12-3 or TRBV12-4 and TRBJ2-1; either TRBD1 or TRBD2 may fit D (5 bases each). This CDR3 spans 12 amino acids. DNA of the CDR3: TGTGTCAGCCGACGAGGGGTCGATGAGCAGTTCTTC. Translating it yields CVSRRGVDEQFF.

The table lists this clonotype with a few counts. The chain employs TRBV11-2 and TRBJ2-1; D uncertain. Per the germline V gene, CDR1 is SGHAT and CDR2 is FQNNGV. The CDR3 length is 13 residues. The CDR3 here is CISSFVLNNEQFF. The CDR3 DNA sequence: TGTATTAGCAGTTTCGTGCTCAACAATGAGCAGTTCTTC.

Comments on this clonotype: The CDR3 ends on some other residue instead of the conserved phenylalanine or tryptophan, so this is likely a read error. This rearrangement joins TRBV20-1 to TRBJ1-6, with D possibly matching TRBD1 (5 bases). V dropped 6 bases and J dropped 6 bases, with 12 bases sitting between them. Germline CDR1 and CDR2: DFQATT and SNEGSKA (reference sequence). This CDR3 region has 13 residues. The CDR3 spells CSAGQGLNSPLHL. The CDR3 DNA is TGCAGTGCAGGCCAGGGACTTAATTCACCCCTCCACCTT.

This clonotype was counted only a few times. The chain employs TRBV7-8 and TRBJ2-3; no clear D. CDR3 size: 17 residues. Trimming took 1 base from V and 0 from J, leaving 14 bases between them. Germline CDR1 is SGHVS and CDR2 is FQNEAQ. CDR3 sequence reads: CASSLGRGFGSTDTQYF. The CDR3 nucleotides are TGTGCCAGCAGCTTAGGGAGAGGTTTTGGGAGCACAGATACGCAGTATTTT.

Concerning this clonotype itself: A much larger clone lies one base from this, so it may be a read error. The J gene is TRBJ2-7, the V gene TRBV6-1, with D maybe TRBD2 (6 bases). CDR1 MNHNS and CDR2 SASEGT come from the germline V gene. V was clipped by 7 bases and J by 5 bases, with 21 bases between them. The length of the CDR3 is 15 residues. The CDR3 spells CASIVLGRGGDEQYF. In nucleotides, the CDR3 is TGTGCCAGCATTGTCCTAGGTCGGGGAGGCGACGAGCAGTACTTC.

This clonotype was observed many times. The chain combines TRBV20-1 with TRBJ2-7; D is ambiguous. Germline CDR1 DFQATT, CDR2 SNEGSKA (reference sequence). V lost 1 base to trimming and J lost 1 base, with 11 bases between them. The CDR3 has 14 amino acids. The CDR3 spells CSARGSSSSYEQYF. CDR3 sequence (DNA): TGCAGTGCTAGAGGTAGCAGTTCTTCCTACGAGCAGTACTTC.

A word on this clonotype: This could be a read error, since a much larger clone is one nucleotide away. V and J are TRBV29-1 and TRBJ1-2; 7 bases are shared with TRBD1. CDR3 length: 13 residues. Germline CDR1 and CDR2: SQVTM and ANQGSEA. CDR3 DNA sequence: TGCAGCGTGGGGGCGGGACAGCATTATGGCAACACCTTC. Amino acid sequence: CSVGAGQHYGNTF.

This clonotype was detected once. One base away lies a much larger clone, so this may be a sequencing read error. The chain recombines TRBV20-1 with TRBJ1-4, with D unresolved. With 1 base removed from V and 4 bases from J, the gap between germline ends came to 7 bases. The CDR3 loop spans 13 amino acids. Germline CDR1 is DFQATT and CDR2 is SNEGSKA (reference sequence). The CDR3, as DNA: TGCAGTGCTAGAGCGGAAATTAATGAAAAACTGTTTTTT. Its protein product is CSARAEINEKLFF.

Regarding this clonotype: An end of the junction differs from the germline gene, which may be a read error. The CDR3 bases are TGTGCCAGCGGTTTAGCGCTGGGGGACAGCCCGTTCTTC. It yields the protein CASGLALGDSPFF. This chain joins TRBV12-3 or TRBV12-4 and TRBJ2-1, with 7 bases that match TRBD1. This CDR3 is 13 amino acids long.

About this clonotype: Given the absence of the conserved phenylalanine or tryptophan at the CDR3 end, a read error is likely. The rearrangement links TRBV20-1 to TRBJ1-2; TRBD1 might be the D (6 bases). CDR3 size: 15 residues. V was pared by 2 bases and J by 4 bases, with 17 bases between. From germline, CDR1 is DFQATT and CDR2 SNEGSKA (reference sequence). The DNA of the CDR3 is TGCAGTGCTAGACCGGGACATGGTATGGGCTATGGCTACACCTTG. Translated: CSARPGHGMGYGYTL.